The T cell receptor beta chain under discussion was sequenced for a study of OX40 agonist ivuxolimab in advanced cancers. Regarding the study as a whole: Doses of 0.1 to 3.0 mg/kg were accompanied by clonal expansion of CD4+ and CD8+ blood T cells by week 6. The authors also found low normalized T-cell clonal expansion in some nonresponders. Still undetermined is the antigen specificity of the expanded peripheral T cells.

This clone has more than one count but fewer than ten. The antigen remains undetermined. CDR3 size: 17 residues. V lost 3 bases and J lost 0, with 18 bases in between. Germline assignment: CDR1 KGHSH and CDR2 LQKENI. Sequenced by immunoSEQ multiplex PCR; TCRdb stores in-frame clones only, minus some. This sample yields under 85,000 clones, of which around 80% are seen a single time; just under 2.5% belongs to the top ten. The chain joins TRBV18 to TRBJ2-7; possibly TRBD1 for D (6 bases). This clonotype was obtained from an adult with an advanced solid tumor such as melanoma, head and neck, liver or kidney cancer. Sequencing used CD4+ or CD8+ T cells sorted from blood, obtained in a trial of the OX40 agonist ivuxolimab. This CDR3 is CASSPRTVHKFSYEQYF. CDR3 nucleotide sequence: TGTGCCAGCTCACCTCGGACAGTGCACAAATTCTCCTACGAGCAGTACTTC. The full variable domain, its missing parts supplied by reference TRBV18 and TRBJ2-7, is NAGVMQNPRHLVRRRGQEARLRCSPMKGHSHVYWYRQLPEEGLKFMVYLQKENIIDESGMPKERFSAEFPKEGPSILRIQQVVRGDSAAYFCASSPRTVHKFSYEQYFGPGTRLTVT.